These 32 T cell receptor beta chains share one sample of origin, sequenced in a study of T cells after yellow fever vaccination. TCRdb re-derived calls from the 5' RACE reads in MiXCR, one entry per CDR3 protein. The sample lists 90,000 to 150,000 distinct CDR3 sequences, roughly 7.9% occurring once. The sample here was CD4+ T cells sorted from PBMCs, taken roughly 47 days after the first yellow fever vaccination. These receptors were collected from a man younger than 35 who received the YFV17D yellow fever vaccine.

This clonotype was recorded many times. The chain carries TRBV18 and TRBJ1-1; no clear D gene. Trimming removed 2 bases at V and 4 bases at J, with 8 bases between. This CDR3 region has 13 residues. The germline CDR1 and CDR2 sequences are KGHSH and LQKENI. The DNA for the CDR3 is TGTGCCAGCTCACCATTTAAGGGCACTGAAGCTTTCTTT. It yields the protein CASSPFKGTEAFF.

This clonotype appeared many times. The chain couples TRBV12-3 or TRBV12-4 to TRBJ2-2, with a weak D call TRBD1 (5 bases). V was pared by 6 bases and J by 5 bases, with 10 bases between. The length of the CDR3 is 13 residues. CDR3 coding DNA: TGTGCCAGCAGACTCAGGGAAACCGGGGAGCTGTTTTTT. Residues: CASRLRETGELFF.

Ten or more counts support this clonotype. The chain is built from TRBV23-1 and TRBJ2-1, with D perhaps matching TRBD1 (6 bases). TRBV23-1 is an ORF, and what it does is uncertain. V was trimmed by 4 bases and J by 0 bases, leaving 19 bases between them. This CDR3 comprises 18 residues. In nucleotides, the CDR3 is TGCGCCAGCAGTCGACAGGCGGAGAATCTCAGCTCCTACAATGAGCAGTTCTTC. Translation gives CASSRQAENLSSYNEQFF.

Regarding this clonotype: A read error may explain this, as a much larger clone is one base away. This chain joins TRBV4-2 and TRBJ2-3; 7 nucleotides line up with TRBD1. Germline V gives CDR1 LGHNA, CDR2 YNFKEQ. The CDR3 loop spans 18 amino acids. The CDR3 loop is CASSQQWAQGLSTDTRYF. For the CDR3, the DNA is TGTGCCAGCAGCCAACAGTGGGCACAGGGGCTTAGCACAGATACGCGGTATTTT.

This clonotype appeared many times. V and J are TRBV12-3 or TRBV12-4 and TRBJ1-5; possibly TRBD1 for D (5 bases). The CDR3 has 14 residues. The ends were cut back, 6 bases at V and 9 bases at J, with 18 bases in the middle. This chain's CDR3 is CASRGDAAGTPQHF. The CDR3 DNA is TGTGCCAGCAGGGGGGACGCTGCGGGAACGCCCCAGCATTTT.

This clonotype was recorded a few times. The chain couples TRBV5-4 to TRBJ2-2; D gene ambiguous. The CDR3 length is 15 residues. V lost 3 bases and J lost 1, with 10 bases in between. Germline CDR1 and CDR2: SGHNT and YYREEE (reference sequence). CDR3 region: CASSSQQKNTGELFF. The CDR3 DNA is TGTGCCAGCAGCTCCCAGCAGAAGAACACCGGGGAGCTGTTTTTT.

This clonotype was detected ten times or more. This rearrangement joins TRBV11-2 to TRBJ2-7, with D perhaps TRBD1 (6 bases). With 1 base removed from V and 7 bases from J, the gap between germline ends came to 11 bases. The CDR3 loop spans 13 amino acids. CDR1 and CDR2 (germline): SGHAT, FQNNGV. The CDR3 DNA sequence: TGTGCCAGCAGCTTAGTTGGGGGCGAAGAGCAGTACGTC. This sequence encodes CASSLVGGEEQYV.

This clonotype was picked up many times. The chain combines TRBV5-1 with TRBJ2-1; D call uncertain. Trimming cost V 0 bases and J 3 bases, with 7 bases left between them. The CDR3 totals 14 residues. Germline V gene lookup returns CDR1 SGHRS and CDR2 YFSETQ. CDR3 sequence (DNA): TGCGCCAGCAGCTTGGCAGGAGACTACAATGAGCAGTTCTTC. Its protein product is CASSLAGDYNEQFF.

This clonotype was seen a handful of times. V is TRBV7-2 and J is TRBJ2-1; TRBD2 matches at 9 bases. V trimming: 11 bases; J trimming: 8 bases; junction bases outside the gene matches: 16. Germline CDR1 is SGHTA and CDR2 is FQGNSA. The CDR3 sequence is 15 residues long. CDR3: CASKDLAGSSYEQFF. The CDR3 DNA follows: TGTGCCTCCAAGGATCTAGCGGGGAGCTCTTATGAGCAGTTCTTC.

Ten or more counts support this clonotype. The chain has TRBV7-2 and TRBJ2-7; the D gene could be TRBD1 or TRBD2 (5 bases each). CDR1 and CDR2 (germline): SGHTA, FQGNSA. This CDR3 has 14 residues. V lost 4 bases to trimming and J lost 0 bases, with 10 bases between them. The CDR3 loop is CASSYDGASYEQYV. DNA for the CDR3: TGTGCCAGCAGCTACGACGGGGCCTCCTACGAGCAGTACGTC.

This clonotype was detected many times. The chain couples TRBV20-1 to TRBJ1-1, with 8 bases lining up with TRBD1. J lost 3 bases, V lost 0 bases, and 6 bases had no gene match. CDR1 DFQATT and CDR2 SNEGSKA come from the germline V gene (reference sequence). The CDR3 is 15 amino acids. The CDR3 reads CSARDLGRGHTEAFF. CDR3 nucleotides: TGCAGTGCTAGAGATCTTGGCAGGGGGCACACTGAAGCTTTCTTT.

The V call is TRBV5-4, the J call TRBJ1-2; no definite D call. The CDR3 runs 15 residues. CDR1 is SGHNT, CDR2 YYREEE, per germline (reference sequence). V lost 4 bases, J lost 4 bases, and 17 bases lay in between. Here the CDR3 DNA reads TGTGCCAGCAGCCCTGGACGGGGATTGGGCTATGGCTACACCTTC. This encodes CASSPGRGLGYGYTF.

The sample holds a few counts of this clonotype. This rearrangement joins TRBV19 to TRBJ1-1; no reliable D call. V gave up 0 bases and J gave up 4 bases, with 9 bases separating them. The CDR3 is made up of 14 amino acids. Germline V CDR1 and CDR2: LNHDA, SQIVND (reference sequence). This CDR3 reads CASSIEAGGTEAFF. DNA of the CDR3: TGTGCCAGTAGTATAGAAGCAGGAGGCACTGAAGCTTTCTTT.

In its sample, this clonotype was seen many times. The J gene is TRBJ2-1, the V gene TRBV20-1, with TRBD2 as a possible D gene (7 bases). The CDR3 has 13 residues. Trimming took 7 bases from V and 2 from J, leaving 12 bases between them. Germline V gives CDR1 DFQATT, CDR2 SNEGSKA (reference sequence). Here the CDR3 DNA reads TGCAGTGAGGGGGGGGTGGCCTACAATGAGCAGTTCTTC. Translation gives CSEGGVAYNEQFF.

Regarding this clonotype: This clone may be a read error of a much larger clone one base away. The V gene is TRBV20-1, the J gene TRBJ2-5; D may be TRBD2 (5 bases). Germline CDR1 DFQATT, CDR2 SNEGSKA (reference sequence). Trimming cost V 1 base and J 2 bases, with 11 bases left between them. CDR3 size: 14 residues. The CDR3 DNA follows: TGCAGTGCTAGAGTTCCGGACTTACAAGAGACCCAGTACTTC. Amino acids: CSARVPDLQETQYF.

The sample holds many counts of this clonotype. This chain connects TRBV4-1 to TRBJ1-1; a possible D gene is TRBD1 (5 bases). V lost 0 bases, J lost 5 bases, and 16 bases lay in between. The CDR3 is 16 residues long. CDR1 is MGHRA and CDR2 is YSYEKL in the germline V gene. CDR3 loop: CASSQERPTVGTEAFF. DNA for the CDR3: TGCGCCAGCAGCCAAGAGCGTCCGACAGTTGGGACTGAAGCTTTCTTT.

This clonotype was detected many times. This chain connects TRBV5-1 to TRBJ2-1, with D perhaps being TRBD1 or TRBD2 (5 bases each). Deletions cut 1 base from V and 6 bases from J, with 8 bases between. The germline V gene has CDR1 SGHRS and CDR2 YFSETQ. This CDR3 is built from 13 residues. CDR3 loop: CASSLRGANEQFF. The CDR3 DNA reads as TGCGCCAGCAGCTTGAGAGGGGCCAATGAGCAGTTCTTC.

There are many counts of this clonotype. J is TRBJ2-1 and V is TRBV5-5; no definite D call. CDR3 size: 11 residues. V was cut by 4 bases and J by 8 bases, with 7 bases left in between. Germline V CDR1 and CDR2: SGHKS, YYEKEE (reference sequence). CDR3 coding DNA: TGTGCCAGCAGCAAGGGCTATGAGCAGTTCTTC. It translates to CASSKGYEQFF.

This clonotype was recorded many times. This sequence joins TRBV3-1 and TRBJ1-3; weak D call: TRBD1 (6 bases). Trimming stripped 4 bases from V and 7 bases from J, with 14 bases between. The CDR3 runs 14 residues. Germline loops: CDR1 LGHDT, CDR2 YNNKEL (reference sequence). The CDR3 sequence is CASSPHTGLNTIYF. In nucleotides, the CDR3 is TGTGCCAGCAGCCCCCACACAGGGCTGAACACCATATATTTT.

This clonotype was seen repeatedly, ten times or more. The V call is TRBV20-1, the J call TRBJ1-2, with D unclear. The germline V and J ends were trimmed by 3 bases and 2 bases, with 7 bases remaining between them. The germline V gene encodes CDR1 DFQATT and CDR2 SNEGSKA (reference sequence). The CDR3 contains 12 residues. This CDR3 is CSASLGNYGYTF. In DNA, the CDR3 is TGCAGTGCTAGCCTAGGGAACTATGGCTACACCTTC.

This clonotype has at least ten counts. The rearrangement uses TRBV6-5 and TRBJ2-5; 10 bases match TRBD1. This CDR3 spans 16 amino acids. Germline loops: CDR1 MNHEY, CDR2 SVGAGI. V lost 2 bases and J lost 0; bases outside the gene matches: 3. CDR3 in DNA: TGTGCCAGCAGTTACCTAGACAGGGGGCACCAAGAGACCCAGTACTTC. It yields the protein CASSYLDRGHQETQYF.

This clonotype was seen at least ten times. V gene TRBV7-8 combines with J gene TRBJ2-7; possible D gene TRBD2, 5 bases. CDR1 is SGHVS, CDR2 FQNEAQ, per germline. This CDR3 has 16 residues. Between the trimmed V and J ends, which lost 5 bases and 2 bases, there was a span of 19 bases. CDR3 in amino acids: CASSPRLAAEAYEQYF. CDR3 in DNA: TGTGCCAGCAGCCCACGGCTCGCGGCGGAGGCCTACGAGCAGTACTTC.

The gene calls are TRBV23-1 and TRBJ2-5; perhaps TRBD2 as D (5 bases). TRBV23-1 is marked as an open reading frame, function uncertain. Trimming removed 0 bases at V and 5 bases at J, with 16 bases between. CDR3 size: 16 residues. The CDR3 here is CASSQSAVKGAETQYF. The CDR3 bases are TGCGCCAGCAGTCAATCCGCGGTTAAGGGAGCGGAGACCCAGTACTTC.

At least ten counts were recorded for this clonotype. The chain joins TRBV10-3 to TRBJ2-1, with 12 nucleotides matching TRBD2. CDR3 size: 14 residues. The ends lost 6 bases at V and 5 bases at J; junction bases unmatched: 2. Germline loops: CDR1 ENHRY, CDR2 SYGVKD. The CDR3 DNA is TGTGCCATCAGGAGGACTAGCGGGGACAATGAGCAGTTCTTC. Protein product: CAIRRTSGDNEQFF.

This clonotype was picked up many times. This chain connects TRBV6-2 or TRBV6-3 to TRBJ2-7; the match to TRBD1 covers 7 bases. With 0 bases clipped from V and 6 bases from J, the junction kept 8 bases outside the gene matches. Germline V gene data show CDR1 as MNHEY and CDR2 as SVGEGT. The CDR3 length is 15 residues. This CDR3 reads CASSYSPKGGIEQYV. For the CDR3, the DNA is TGTGCCAGCAGTTACTCCCCTAAAGGGGGCATCGAGCAGTACGTC.

This clonotype showed up many times. This chain uses TRBV15 with TRBJ2-1; D unclear. The ends were cut back, 0 bases at V and 8 bases at J, with 11 bases in the middle. The germline V gene encodes CDR1 LNHNV and CDR2 YYDKDF (reference sequence). The CDR3 totals 14 residues. CDR3 bases: TGTGCCACCAGCAGAGATCGAAAGACCCATGAGCAGTTCTTC. Encoded protein: CATSRDRKTHEQFF.

V usage is TRBV18 and J usage is TRBJ1-1; no clear D. The germline gives CDR1 KGHSH, CDR2 LQKENI. The CDR3 is made up of 15 amino acids. V lost 5 bases and J lost 0, with 13 bases in between. This chain's CDR3 is CASSNSRTVNTEAFF. The CDR3 DNA reads as TGTGCCAGCTCAAACTCCCGGACGGTGAACACTGAAGCTTTCTTT.

This clonotype showed up many times. The CDR3, as DNA: TGTGCCAGCTCATTTGCGACAGGACCCTACAATGAGCAGTTCTTC. It codes for CASSFATGPYNEQFF. The chain joins TRBV18 to TRBJ2-1; D is possibly TRBD1 (6 bases). This CDR3 comprises 15 residues. From germline, CDR1 is KGHSH and CDR2 LQKENI. V gave up 5 bases and J gave up 2 bases, with 13 bases separating them.

This clonotype was seen ten or more times. V gene TRBV12-3 or TRBV12-4 combines with J gene TRBJ1-3; no firm D call. The CDR3 extends over 13 amino acids. Trimming shortened V by 6 bases and J by 0 bases, and 6 bases separated the two germline ends. CDR3 bases: TGTGCCAGCAGAGGAAGCTCTGGAAACACCATATATTTT. The encoded protein is CASRGSSGNTIYF.

This chain uses TRBV20-1 with TRBJ2-5, with 8 bases matching TRBD2. This CDR3 spans 12 amino acids. Per the germline V gene, CDR1 is DFQATT and CDR2 is SNEGSKA (reference sequence). Trimming at V came to 7 bases and at J to 5 bases, leaving 6 bases not matched to a gene. CDR3 nucleotide sequence: TGCAGTGTACCGGGGGGGAGCGAGACCCAGTACTTC. Its protein is CSVPGGSETQYF.

This clonotype was seen ten or more times. The gene calls are TRBV12-3 or TRBV12-4 and TRBJ2-1; 7 nucleotides line up with TRBD2. V dropped 5 bases and J dropped 6; count of bases not matched to a gene: 10. This CDR3 spans 15 amino acids. The CDR3 nucleotides are TGTGCCAGCAGTCCTGGGAGGGTTTCAATCAATGAGCAGTTCTTC. It codes for CASSPGRVSINEQFF.

This clonotype has ten or more counts. J is TRBJ2-7 and V is TRBV20-1; D remains ambiguous. Germline lookup yields CDR1 DFQATT and CDR2 SNEGSKA (reference sequence). The CDR3 consists of 13 residues. V lost 5 bases and J lost 1, with 12 bases in between. The CDR3 is CSAWQASSYEQYF. For the CDR3, the DNA is TGCAGTGCTTGGCAGGCTTCTTCCTACGAGCAGTACTTC.